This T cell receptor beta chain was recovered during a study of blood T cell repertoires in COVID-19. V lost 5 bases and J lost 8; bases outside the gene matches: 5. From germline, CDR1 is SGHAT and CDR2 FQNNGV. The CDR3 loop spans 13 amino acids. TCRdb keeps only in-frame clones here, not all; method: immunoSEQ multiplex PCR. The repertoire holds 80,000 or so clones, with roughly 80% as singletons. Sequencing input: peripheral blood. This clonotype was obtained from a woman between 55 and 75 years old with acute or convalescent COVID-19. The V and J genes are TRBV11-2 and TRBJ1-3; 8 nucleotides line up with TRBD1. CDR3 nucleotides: TGTGCCAGCAGCCCCGGACAGGGTGACACCATATATTTT. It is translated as CASSPGQGDTIYF.